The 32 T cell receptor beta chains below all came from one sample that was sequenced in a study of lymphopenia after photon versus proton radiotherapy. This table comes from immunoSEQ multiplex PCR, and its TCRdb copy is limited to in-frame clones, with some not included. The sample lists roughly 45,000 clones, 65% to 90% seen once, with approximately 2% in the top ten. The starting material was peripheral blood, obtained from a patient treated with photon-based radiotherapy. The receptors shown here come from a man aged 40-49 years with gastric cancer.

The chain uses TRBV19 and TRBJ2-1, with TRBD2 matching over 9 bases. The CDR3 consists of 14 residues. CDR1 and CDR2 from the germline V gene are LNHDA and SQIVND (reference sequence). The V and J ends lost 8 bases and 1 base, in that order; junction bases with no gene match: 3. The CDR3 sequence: CASWSGGSYNEQFF. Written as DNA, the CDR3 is TGTGCCAGTTGGAGCGGGGGGTCCTACAATGAGCAGTTCTTC.

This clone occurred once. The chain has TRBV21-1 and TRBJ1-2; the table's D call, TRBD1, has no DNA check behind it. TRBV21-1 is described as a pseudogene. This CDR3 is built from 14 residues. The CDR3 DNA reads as TGTGCCAGCAGCCCGACAGGGAAGAACTATGGCTACACCTTC. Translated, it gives CASSPTGKNYGYTF.

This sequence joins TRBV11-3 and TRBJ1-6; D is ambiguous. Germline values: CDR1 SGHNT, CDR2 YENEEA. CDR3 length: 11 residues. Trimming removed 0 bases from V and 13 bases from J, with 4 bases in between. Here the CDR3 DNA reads TGTGCCAGCAGCTTAGACAGGCCCCTCCACTTT. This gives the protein CASSLDRPLHF.

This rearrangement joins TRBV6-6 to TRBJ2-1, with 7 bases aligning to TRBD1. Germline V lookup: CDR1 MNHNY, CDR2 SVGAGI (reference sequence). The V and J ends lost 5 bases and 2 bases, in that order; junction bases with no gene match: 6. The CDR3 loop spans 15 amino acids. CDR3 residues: CASSPSGQPYNEQFF. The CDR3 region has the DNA TGTGCCAGCAGTCCCTCGGGACAGCCCTACAATGAGCAGTTCTTC.

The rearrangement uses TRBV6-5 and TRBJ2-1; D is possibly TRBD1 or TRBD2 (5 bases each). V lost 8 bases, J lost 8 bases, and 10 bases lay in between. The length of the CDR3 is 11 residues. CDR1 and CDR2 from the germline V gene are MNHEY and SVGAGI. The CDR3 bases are TGTGCCAGCGGCAGGGAGTATGAGCAGTTCTTC. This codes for CASGREYEQFF.

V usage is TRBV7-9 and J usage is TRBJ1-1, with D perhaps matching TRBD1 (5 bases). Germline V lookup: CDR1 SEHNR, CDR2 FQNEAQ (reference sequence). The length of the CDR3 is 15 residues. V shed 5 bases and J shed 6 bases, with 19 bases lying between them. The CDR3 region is CASSQNAGLRAEAFF. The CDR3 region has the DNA TGTGCCAGCAGCCAAAACGCAGGGTTGAGGGCTGAAGCTTTCTTT.

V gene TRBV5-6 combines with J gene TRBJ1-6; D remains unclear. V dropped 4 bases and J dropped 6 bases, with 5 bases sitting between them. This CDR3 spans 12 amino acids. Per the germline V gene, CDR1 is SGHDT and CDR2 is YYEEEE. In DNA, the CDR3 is TGTGCCAGCAGCGAGAGTAATTCACCCCTCCACTTT. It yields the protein CASSESNSPLHF.

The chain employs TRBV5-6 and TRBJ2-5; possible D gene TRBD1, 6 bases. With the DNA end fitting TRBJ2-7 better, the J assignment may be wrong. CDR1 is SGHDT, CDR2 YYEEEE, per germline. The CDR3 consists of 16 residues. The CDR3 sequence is CASSRWGQSYSYEQYF. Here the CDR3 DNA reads TGTGCCAGCAGCCGGTGGGGGCAGTCCTACTCCTACGAGCAGTACTTC.

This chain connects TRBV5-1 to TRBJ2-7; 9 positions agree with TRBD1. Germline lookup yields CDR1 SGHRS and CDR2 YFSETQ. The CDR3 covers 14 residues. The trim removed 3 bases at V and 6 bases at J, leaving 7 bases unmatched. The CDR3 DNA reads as TGCGCCAGCAGCTCGACAGGGGGGAGGGGCGAGCAGTACTTC. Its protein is CASSSTGGRGEQYF.

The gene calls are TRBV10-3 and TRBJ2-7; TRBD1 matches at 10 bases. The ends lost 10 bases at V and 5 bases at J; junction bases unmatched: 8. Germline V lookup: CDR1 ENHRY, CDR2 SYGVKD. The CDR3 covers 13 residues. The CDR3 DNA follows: TGTGCCAGCTCCGGGACAGGGGTCCACGAGCAGTACTTC. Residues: CASSGTGVHEQYF.

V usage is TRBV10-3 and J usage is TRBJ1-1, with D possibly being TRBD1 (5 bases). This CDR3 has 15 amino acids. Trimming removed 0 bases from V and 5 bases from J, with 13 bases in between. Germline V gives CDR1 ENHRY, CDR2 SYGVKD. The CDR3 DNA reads TGTGCCATCAGTGAGTCCTGGGTGGGGGGAACTGAAGCTTTCTTT. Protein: CAISESWVGGTEAFF.

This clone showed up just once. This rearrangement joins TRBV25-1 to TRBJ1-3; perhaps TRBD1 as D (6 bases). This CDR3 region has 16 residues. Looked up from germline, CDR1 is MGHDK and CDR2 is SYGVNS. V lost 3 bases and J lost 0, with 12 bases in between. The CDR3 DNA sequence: TGTGCCAGCAGTGAGCCTCAACAGGGCTCTGGAAACACCATATATTTT. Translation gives CASSEPQQGSGNTIYF. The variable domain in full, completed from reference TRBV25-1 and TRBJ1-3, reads EADIYQTPRYLVIGTGKKITLECSQTMGHDKMYWYQQDPGMELHLIHYSYGVNSTEKGDLSSESTVSRIRTEHFPLTLESARPSHTSQYLCASSEPQQGSGNTIYFGEGSWLTVV.

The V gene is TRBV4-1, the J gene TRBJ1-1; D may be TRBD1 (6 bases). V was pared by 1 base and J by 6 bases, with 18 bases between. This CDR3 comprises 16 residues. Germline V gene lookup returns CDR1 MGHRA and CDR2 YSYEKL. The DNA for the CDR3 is TGCGCCAGCAGCCAAGGTCAGGGCCCTAGGGGGGCTGAAGCTTTCTTT. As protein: CASSQGQGPRGAEAFF.

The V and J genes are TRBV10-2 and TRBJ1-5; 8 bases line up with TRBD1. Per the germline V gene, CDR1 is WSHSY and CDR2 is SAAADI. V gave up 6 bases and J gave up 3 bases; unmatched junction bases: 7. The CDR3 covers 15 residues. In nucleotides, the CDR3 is TGCGCCAGCAGCGGCAGGGGGCGGAACAATCAGCCCCAGCATTTT. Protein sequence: CASSGRGRNNQPQHF.

Here the CDR3 reads CASSAGTYGTDTQYF. The CDR3 coding sequence is TGTGCCAGCAGCGCCGGGACATACGGCACAGATACGCAGTATTTT. The chain carries TRBV2 and TRBJ2-3; a weak D match, TRBD1 (6 bases). Germline values: CDR1 SNHLY, CDR2 FYNNEI. The CDR3 runs to 15 residues. Trimming took off 6 bases at V and 1 base at J, with 14 bases between the two ends.

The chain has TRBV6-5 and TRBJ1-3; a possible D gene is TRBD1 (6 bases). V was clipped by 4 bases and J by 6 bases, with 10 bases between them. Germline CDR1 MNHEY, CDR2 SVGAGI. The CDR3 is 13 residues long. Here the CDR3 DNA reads TGTGCCAGCAGTTCGTGGGGGGCAAACACCATATATTTT. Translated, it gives CASSSWGANTIYF.

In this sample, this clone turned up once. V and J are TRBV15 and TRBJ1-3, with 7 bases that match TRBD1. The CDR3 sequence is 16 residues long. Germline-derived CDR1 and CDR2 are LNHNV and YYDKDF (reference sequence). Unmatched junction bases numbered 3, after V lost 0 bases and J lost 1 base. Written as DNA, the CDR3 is TGTGCCACCAGCAGAGATCCAGGGGGTTCTGGAAACACCATATATTTT. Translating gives CATSRDPGGSGNTIYF.

CDR3 sequence reads: CASSPGNEQFF. The DNA of the CDR3 is TGTGCCAGCAGCCCAGGGAATGAGCAGTTCTTC. This rearrangement joins TRBV7-8 to TRBJ2-1, with D possibly being TRBD1 (5 bases). The CDR3 covers 11 residues. V lost 5 bases to trimming and J lost 7 bases, with 6 bases between them. Germline CDR1 is SGHVS and CDR2 is FQNEAQ. Full variable domain (missing parts from reference TRBV7-8 and TRBJ2-1): GAGVSQSPRYKVAKRGQDVALRCDPISGHVSLFWYQQALGQGPEFLTYFQNEAQLDKSGLPSDRFFAERPEGSVSTLKIQRTQQEDSAVYLCASSPGNEQFFGPGTRLTVL.

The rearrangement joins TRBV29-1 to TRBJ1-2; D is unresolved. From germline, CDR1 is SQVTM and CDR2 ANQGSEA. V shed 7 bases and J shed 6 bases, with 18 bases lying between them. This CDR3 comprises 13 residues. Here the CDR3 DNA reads TGCAGCGCTCACAGTCTCTCGGGGAATGGCTACACCTTC. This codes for CSAHSLSGNGYTF.

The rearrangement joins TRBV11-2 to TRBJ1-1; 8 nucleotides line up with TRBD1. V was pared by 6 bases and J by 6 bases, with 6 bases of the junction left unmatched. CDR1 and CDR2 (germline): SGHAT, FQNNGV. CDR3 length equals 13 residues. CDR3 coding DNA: TGTGCCAGCAGAAGGACAGGGAAGGCTGAAGCTTTCTTT. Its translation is CASRRTGKAEAFF.

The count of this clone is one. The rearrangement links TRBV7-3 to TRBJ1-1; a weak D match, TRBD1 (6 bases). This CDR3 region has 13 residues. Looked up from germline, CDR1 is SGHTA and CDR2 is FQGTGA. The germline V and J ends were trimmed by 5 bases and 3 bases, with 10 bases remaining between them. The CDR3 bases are TGTGCCAGCAGCCGAGGACAGTACACTGAAGCTTTCTTT. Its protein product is CASSRGQYTEAFF.

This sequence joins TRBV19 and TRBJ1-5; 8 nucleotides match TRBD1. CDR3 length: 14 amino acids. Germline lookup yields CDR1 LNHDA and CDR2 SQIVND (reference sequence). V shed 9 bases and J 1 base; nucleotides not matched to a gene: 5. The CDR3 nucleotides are TGTGCCAGACCGGACAGGGCAAGCAATCAGCCCCAGCATTTT. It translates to CARPDRASNQPQHF.

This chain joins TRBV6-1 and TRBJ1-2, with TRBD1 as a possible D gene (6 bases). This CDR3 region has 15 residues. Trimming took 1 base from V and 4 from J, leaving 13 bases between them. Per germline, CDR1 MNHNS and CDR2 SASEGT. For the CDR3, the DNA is TGTGCCAGCAGTGAAGGTGGTACAGGGCCCTATGGCTACACCTTC. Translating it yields CASSEGGTGPYGYTF.

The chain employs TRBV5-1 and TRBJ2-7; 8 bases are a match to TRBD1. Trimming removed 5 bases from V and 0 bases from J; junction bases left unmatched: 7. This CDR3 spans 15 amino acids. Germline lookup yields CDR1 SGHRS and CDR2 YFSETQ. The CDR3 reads CASSSGGSFSYEQYF. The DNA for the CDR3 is TGCGCCAGCAGTTCAGGGGGCTCCTTCTCCTACGAGCAGTACTTC.

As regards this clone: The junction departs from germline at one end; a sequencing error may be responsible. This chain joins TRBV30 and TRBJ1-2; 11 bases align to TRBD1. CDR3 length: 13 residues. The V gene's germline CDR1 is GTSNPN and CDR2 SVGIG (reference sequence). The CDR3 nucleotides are TGTGCCCGGAGGGACAGGGGGGACTATGGCTACACCTTC. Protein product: CARRDRGDYGYTF.

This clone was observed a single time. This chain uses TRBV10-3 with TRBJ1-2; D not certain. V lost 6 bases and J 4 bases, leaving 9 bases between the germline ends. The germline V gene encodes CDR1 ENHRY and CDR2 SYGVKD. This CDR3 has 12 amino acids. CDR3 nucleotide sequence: TGTGCCATCAGGTCGGGAGGCTATGGCTACACCTTC. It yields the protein CAIRSGGYGYTF.

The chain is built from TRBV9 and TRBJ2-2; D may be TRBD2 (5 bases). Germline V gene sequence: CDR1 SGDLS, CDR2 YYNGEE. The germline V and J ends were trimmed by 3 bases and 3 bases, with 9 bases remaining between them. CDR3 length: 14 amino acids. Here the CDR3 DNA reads TGTGCCAGCAGCGCGAGGGTGGACACCGGGGAGCTGTTTTTT. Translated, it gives CASSARVDTGELFF.

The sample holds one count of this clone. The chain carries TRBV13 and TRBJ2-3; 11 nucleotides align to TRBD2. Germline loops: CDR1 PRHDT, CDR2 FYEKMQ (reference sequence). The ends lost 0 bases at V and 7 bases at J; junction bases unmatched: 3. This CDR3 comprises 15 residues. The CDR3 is CASSLGSGGANTQYF. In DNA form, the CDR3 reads TGTGCCAGCAGCTTAGGTAGCGGGGGGGCAAATACGCAGTATTTT.

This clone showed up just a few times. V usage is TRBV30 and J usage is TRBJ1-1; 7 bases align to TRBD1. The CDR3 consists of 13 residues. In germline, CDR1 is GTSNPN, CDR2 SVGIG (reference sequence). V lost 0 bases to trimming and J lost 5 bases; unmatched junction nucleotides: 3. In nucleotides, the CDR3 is TGTGCCTGGAGTGTAGAGGGGGCTACTGAAGCTTTCTTT. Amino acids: CAWSVEGATEAFF.

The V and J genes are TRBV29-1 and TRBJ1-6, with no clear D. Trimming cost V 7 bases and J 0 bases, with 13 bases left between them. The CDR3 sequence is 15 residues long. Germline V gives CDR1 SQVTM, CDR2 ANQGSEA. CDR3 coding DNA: TGCAGCGCAACGGACGGAAGCTCCTATAATTCACCCCTCCACTTT. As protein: CSATDGSSYNSPLHF.

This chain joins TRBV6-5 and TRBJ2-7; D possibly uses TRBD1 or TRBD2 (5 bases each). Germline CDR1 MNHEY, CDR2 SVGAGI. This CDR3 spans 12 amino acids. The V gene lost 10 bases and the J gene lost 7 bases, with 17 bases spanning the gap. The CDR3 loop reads CATRPGTAEQYF. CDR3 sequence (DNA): TGTGCCACCCGCCCCGGGACGGCGGAGCAGTACTTC.

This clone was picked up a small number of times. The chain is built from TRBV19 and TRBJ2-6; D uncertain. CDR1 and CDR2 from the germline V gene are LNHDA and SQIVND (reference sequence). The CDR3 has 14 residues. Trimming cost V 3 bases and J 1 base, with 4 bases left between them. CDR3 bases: TGTGCCAGTAGTATTCCTTCTGGGGCCAACGTCCTGACTTTC. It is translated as CASSIPSGANVLTF.